These T cell receptor beta chains were read from a single sample in a study of OX40 agonist ivuxolimab in advanced cancers. Repertoires were generated with immunoSEQ multiplex PCR, while TCRdb's copy carries only in-frame clones and drops some. The sample lists 50,000 to 60,000 clones, about nine tenths occurring once. The sequences come from CD4+ or CD8+ T cells sorted from blood, collected in a trial of the OX40 agonist ivuxolimab. These receptors originate from an adult with an advanced solid tumor such as melanoma, head and neck, liver or kidney cancer. CDR3s leave out the opening cysteine and the closing phenylalanine or tryptophan. Fields, in order: CDR3 protein, clone size, CDR3 length, J gene, V gene. Not every row has a clone size; where given, it reads once, few, many or a size class.

CDR3: SESSRATNEQF
size: .
length: 11
J: TRBJ2-1
V: TRBV29-1

CDR3: ASSVRKEPTGGYGYT
size: .
length: 15
J: TRBJ1-2
V: TRBV5-5

CDR3: ASSGTQGTDGYT
size: once
length: 12
J: TRBJ1-2
V: TRBV7-9

CDR3: ASTKVRGNTEAF
size: .
length: 12
J: TRBJ1-1
V: TRBV5-6

CDR3: ASSDQANTEAF
size: .
length: 11
J: TRBJ1-1
V: TRBV13

CDR3: ASSDRVQETQY
size: once
length: 11
J: TRBJ2-5
V: TRBV19

CDR3: ASSQARNRDGNQPQH
size: .
length: 15
J: TRBJ1-5
V: TRBV4-3

CDR3: ASSSIKQDSYEQY
size: .
length: 13
J: TRBJ2-7
V: TRBV27

CDR3: ASSILANTGELF
size: .
length: 12
J: TRBJ2-2
V: TRBV7-2

CDR3: ASSQDGLSGANVLT
size: .
length: 14
J: TRBJ2-6
V: TRBV14

CDR3: ASSPTASGANVLT
size: .
length: 13
J: TRBJ2-6
V: TRBV6-6

CDR3: ASSQERGPVYEQY
size: .
length: 13
J: TRBJ2-7
V: TRBV4-3

CDR3: AGSIVPGQSAF
size: .
length: 11
J: TRBJ1-1
V: TRBV19

CDR3: ASRLAGYTGELF
size: .
length: 12
J: TRBJ2-2
V: TRBV5-6

CDR3: AWSEHPYEQY
size: .
length: 10
J: TRBJ2-7
V: TRBV30

CDR3: ASSTGQGSSYEQY
size: .
length: 13
J: TRBJ2-7
V: TRBV5-1

CDR3: ASSLTGGNYGYT
size: .
length: 12
J: TRBJ1-2
V: TRBV5-5

CDR3: ASSNSGQPQH
size: .
length: 10
J: TRBJ1-5
V: TRBV6-6

CDR3: ASSLYPSGVETDTQY
size: .
length: 15
J: TRBJ2-3
V: TRBV4-3

CDR3: ASSLAGGSNEQF
size: once
length: 12
J: TRBJ2-1
V: TRBV11-2

CDR3: ATTGISYEQY
size: .
length: 10
J: TRBJ2-7
V: TRBV10-2

CDR3: ASSLRRSDTQY
size: .
length: 11
J: TRBJ2-3
V: TRBV11-2

CDR3: ASSAAYYSNQPQH
size: .
length: 13
J: TRBJ1-5
V: TRBV7-2

CDR3: ASSPGDSSYNEQF
size: .
length: 13
J: TRBJ2-1
V: TRBV18

CDR3: ASSVEALPGDTQY
size: .
length: 13
J: TRBJ2-3
V: TRBV9

CDR3: AWSLGQGDEKLF
size: once
length: 12
J: TRBJ1-4
V: TRBV30

CDR3: ASSIAGTSGGFYEQY
size: .
length: 15
J: TRBJ2-7
V: TRBV19

CDR3: AWSTDSYTEAF
size: few
length: 11
J: TRBJ1-1
V: TRBV30

CDR3: ASSPISDTEAF
size: .
length: 11
J: TRBJ1-1
V: TRBV5-6

CDR3: ASSVGDSNQPQH
size: .
length: 12
J: TRBJ1-5
V: TRBV9

CDR3: ASRGLAGAKNIQY
size: few
length: 13
J: TRBJ2-4
V: TRBV6-5

CDR3: AWSVGNLDTQY
size: .
length: 11
J: TRBJ2-3
V: TRBV30

CDR3: ASSQDPAVNNSPLH
size: .
length: 14
J: TRBJ1-6
V: TRBV4-3

CDR3: ASSFGQGEAF
size: few
length: 10
J: TRBJ1-1
V: TRBV5-6

CDR3: ASSAPSECMQY
size: .
length: 11
J: TRBJ2-5
V: TRBV6-4

CDR3: ASSLQGYSYNEQF
size: .
length: 13
J: TRBJ2-1
V: TRBV28

CDR3: ASSPFGRGGYNEQF
size: .
length: 14
J: TRBJ2-1
V: TRBV9

CDR3: ASTLPRSGTSSPDTQY
size: .
length: 16
J: TRBJ2-3
V: TRBV4-1

CDR3: SVEDFSGAEAF
size: .
length: 11
J: TRBJ1-1
V: TRBV29-1